Each of the 8 T cell receptor beta chains below was sequenced from the same sample in a study of cytomegalovirus exposure and HLA in healthy donors. Researchers ran the PCR with 60 Vbeta and 13 Jbeta primers. TCRdb keeps only in-frame clones here, not all; method: immunoSEQ multiplex PCR. This sample has under 200,000 clones, with approximately 85% found just once. Specimen: PBMCs. The receptors come from a woman between 18 and 29 years old in good health and CMV-seronegative.

The J gene is TRBJ1-2, the V gene TRBV10-3; TRBD1 is a possible D gene (5 bases). Trimming removed 5 bases from V and 0 bases from J, with 7 bases in between. Per germline, CDR1 ENHRY and CDR2 SYGVKD. The CDR3 loop spans 13 amino acids. Here the CDR3 DNA reads TGTGCCATCAGTCCGACAGCTAACTATGGCTACACCTTC. Protein sequence: CAISPTANYGYTF.

There are a few counts of this clone. The V gene is TRBV28, the J gene TRBJ1-2; TRBD1 matches at 9 bases. The length of the CDR3 is 15 residues. CDR1 and CDR2 (germline): MDHEN, SYDVKM. The ends lost 2 bases at V and 6 bases at J; junction bases unmatched: 7. CDR3 sequence (DNA): TGTGCCAGCAGTTTACCCCACAGGGGGCTGAATGGCTACACCTTC. Translating it yields CASSLPHRGLNGYTF.

In this sample, this clone turned up a few times. This rearrangement joins TRBV7-9 to TRBJ1-5; possibly TRBD1 for D (6 bases). The germline CDR1 and CDR2 sequences are SEHNR and FQNEAQ (reference sequence). Trimming removed 7 bases from V and 6 bases from J, with 10 bases in between. The CDR3 is made up of 12 amino acids. The CDR3 sequence is CASTQGGQPQHF. For the CDR3, the DNA is TGTGCCAGCACACAGGGTGGTCAGCCCCAGCATTTT.

This clone was found a few times. The chain is built from TRBV7-9 and TRBJ2-5; 10 bases match TRBD2. The CDR3 covers 15 residues. J lost 3 bases, V lost 5 bases, and 6 bases had no gene match. The germline gives CDR1 SEHNR, CDR2 FQNEAQ (reference sequence). Here the CDR3 DNA reads TGTGCCAGCAGCCCCGGAGGACTAGCGGAAGAGACCCAGTACTTC. It translates to CASSPGGLAEETQYF.

The chain uses TRBV7-9 and TRBJ2-7, with TRBD2 matching 10 bases. CDR3 length: 18 residues. The J segment lost 6 bases and the V segment lost 5 bases, leaving 19 bases of the junction unmatched. From germline, CDR1 is SEHNR and CDR2 FQNEAQ (reference sequence). The CDR3: CASSPANGLLAGRSEQYF. Here the CDR3 DNA reads TGTGCCAGCAGCCCAGCTAACGGTTTACTAGCGGGACGCTCCGAGCAGTACTTC.

This clone was picked up a small number of times. V gene TRBV5-1 combines with J gene TRBJ1-4; the D gene is possibly TRBD1 (5 bases). The CDR3 sequence is 13 residues long. V was clipped by 5 bases and J by 6 bases, with 11 bases between them. The germline V gene encodes CDR1 SGHRS and CDR2 YFSETQ. The CDR3 nucleotides read TGCGCCAGCAGGAACACAGGAGATGAAAAACTGTTTTTT. It is translated as CASRNTGDEKLFF.

This chain connects TRBV9 to TRBJ2-5, with D possibly TRBD2 on 6 matching bases. Germline CDR1 reads SGDLS; CDR2 reads YYNGEE. Deletions cut 1 base from V and 5 bases from J, with 9 bases between. This CDR3 contains 13 residues. The CDR3 sequence: CASSVKAGETQYF. The CDR3 DNA sequence: TGTGCCAGCAGCGTAAAGGCGGGGGAGACCCAGTACTTC.

The chain combines TRBV7-2 with TRBJ2-1; D is perhaps TRBD2 (6 bases). The V end was cut by 1 base, the J end by 0 bases, with 13 bases between. CDR3 length: 17 residues. CDR1 and CDR2 (germline): SGHTA, FQGNSA. CDR3 nucleotide sequence: TGTGCCAGCAGCTTAGGTGTCTTCGGGAGCTCCTACAATGAGCAGTTCTTC. Its translation: CASSLGVFGSSYNEQFF.